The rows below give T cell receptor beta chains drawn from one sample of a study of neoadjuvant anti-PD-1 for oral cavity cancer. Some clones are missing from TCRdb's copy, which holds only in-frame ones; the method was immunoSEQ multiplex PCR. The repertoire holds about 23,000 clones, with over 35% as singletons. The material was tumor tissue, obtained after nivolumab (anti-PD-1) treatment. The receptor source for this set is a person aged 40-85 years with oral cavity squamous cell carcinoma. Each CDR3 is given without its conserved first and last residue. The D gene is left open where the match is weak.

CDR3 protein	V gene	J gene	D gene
ASSSGPVDRGSYEQY	TRBV5-6	TRBJ2-7	TRBD1
ASSVTPGTGRETQY	TRBV9	TRBJ2-5	TRBD1
ASSPTGPQETQY	TRBV18	TRBJ2-5	NA
ASSLGFDTEAF	TRBV5-6	TRBJ1-1	NA
ASSPGQATNYGYT	TRBV28	TRBJ1-2	TRBD1
ASSLWTGARYQPQH	TRBV28	TRBJ1-5	NA
ASSLGGTEYNEQF	TRBV13	TRBJ2-1	TRBD1
ASNGGVDTQY	TRBV2	TRBJ2-3	TRBD2
ASSLDATPREQY	TRBV5-1	TRBJ2-7	NA
ASSHEGQGCQPQH	TRBV14	TRBJ1-5	TRBD1
ASSVGGAEDTQY	TRBV9	TRBJ2-3	NA
ASSLVLSQVNYGYT	TRBV5-4	TRBJ1-2	NA
AWSTGGTEPQH	TRBV30	TRBJ1-5	TRBD1
ASSPRVAGGGNEQF	TRBV9	TRBJ2-1	TRBD2
ASSVGRGDYNEQF	TRBV2	TRBJ2-1	TRBD2
ASSLTPDPGEKLF	TRBV5-1	TRBJ1-4	NA
ASSGSLEQY	TRBV10-2	TRBJ2-7	NA
ASSLAGTQETQY	TRBV5-4	TRBJ2-5	NA
ASSQERGLNSPLH	TRBV4-1	TRBJ1-6	TRBD1
ASSDRGNNEQF	TRBV10-1	TRBJ2-1	TRBD1
ASSRTADGYT	TRBV5-1	TRBJ1-2	NA
ASNQRGAGNTIY	TRBV28	TRBJ1-3	NA
ASRLDSGNTIY	TRBV6-6	TRBJ1-3	NA
ASSLWGQPEVDYGYT	TRBV7-8	TRBJ1-2	NA
ASSLVPRDEQY	TRBV7-2	TRBJ2-7	NA
ASSPHRGLDTEAF	TRBV7-8	TRBJ1-1	TRBD1
ASSQDPVTEAF	TRBV4-1	TRBJ1-1	NA
ASSEMGQASYEQY	TRBV2	TRBJ2-7	TRBD1
ASSGTYTGELF	TRBV19	TRBJ2-2	NA
ASTDLTGAGNTIY	TRBV27	TRBJ1-3	TRBD1
ATSRDLGRREQY	TRBV15	TRBJ2-7	NA